Reported below is one TCR beta chain. The data were taken from a study of blood T cell repertoires in COVID-19. Study-level information: Sources were T cells, B-cell-depleted T cells, or PBMCs; the material itself was cDNA or gDNA.

In the original analysis: Cell counts per sample came from amplifying reference gene primers. The assay was immunoSEQ multiplex PCR, and TCRdb's table has in-frame clones only and misses some. D and trimming come from the DNA, and the V and J calls and clone size come from that table. The sample consists of 200,000 to 250,000 clones, about 80% of them appearing once. Germline CDR1 is LGHDT and CDR2 is YNNKEL (reference sequence). The CDR3 contains 12 residues. The V end lost 4 bases, the J end lost 6 bases, and 10 bases lay between the germline ends. This clonotype was sampled from a woman over 75 with COVID-19, enrolled during active disease. The sequenced sample was peripheral blood. The chain recombines TRBV3-1 (or the pseudogene TRBV3-2) with TRBJ2-7; no definite D call. The CDR3 is CASSRLPGEQYF. DNA of the CDR3: TGTGCCAGCAGCCGCCTGCCGGGCGAGCAGTACTTC.